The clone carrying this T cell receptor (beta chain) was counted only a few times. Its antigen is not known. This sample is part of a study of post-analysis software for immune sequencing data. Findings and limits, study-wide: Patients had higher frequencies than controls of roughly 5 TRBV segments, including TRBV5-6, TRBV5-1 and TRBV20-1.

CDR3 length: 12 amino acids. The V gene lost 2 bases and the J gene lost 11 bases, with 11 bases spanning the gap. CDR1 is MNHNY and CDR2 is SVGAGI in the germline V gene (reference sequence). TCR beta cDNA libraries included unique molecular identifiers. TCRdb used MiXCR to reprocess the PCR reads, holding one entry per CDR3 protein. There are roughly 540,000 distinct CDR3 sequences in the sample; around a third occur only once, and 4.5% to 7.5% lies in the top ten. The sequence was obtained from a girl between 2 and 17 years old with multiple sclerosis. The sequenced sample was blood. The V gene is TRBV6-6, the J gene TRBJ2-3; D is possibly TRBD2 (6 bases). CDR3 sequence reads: CASSYETGLQYF. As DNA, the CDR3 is TGTGCCAGCAGTTACGAGACGGGACTGCAGTATTTT.